The T cell receptor beta chain under discussion was sequenced for a study of cytomegalovirus exposure and HLA in healthy donors. Overall study results and limits: It was only CMV serostatus that was available as immune exposure information.

A remark on this clone: Antigen: not known.

60 Vbeta and 13 Jbeta primers were used in PCR. Measured with immunoSEQ multiplex PCR; TCRdb has only the in-frame clones, and not every one. The table has around 150,000 clones, around 72% seen once; the top ten hold 1.3% to 1.5%. Sampled while nominally healthy, donors likely had unrecorded immune exposures. CDR3 length equals 14 residues. Germline V lookup: CDR1 MGHRA, CDR2 YSYEKL. Trimming stripped 1 base from V and 2 bases from J, with 8 bases between. Source material: PBMCs. V gene TRBV4-1 combines with J gene TRBJ1-2; D possibly corresponds to TRBD1 (6 bases). The clonotype originates from a man aged 50 to 59 in good health and CMV-seronegative. The CDR3 protein is CASSQAGVNYGYTF. The CDR3 nucleotides are TGCGCCAGCAGCCAAGCAGGGGTCAACTATGGCTACACCTTC.